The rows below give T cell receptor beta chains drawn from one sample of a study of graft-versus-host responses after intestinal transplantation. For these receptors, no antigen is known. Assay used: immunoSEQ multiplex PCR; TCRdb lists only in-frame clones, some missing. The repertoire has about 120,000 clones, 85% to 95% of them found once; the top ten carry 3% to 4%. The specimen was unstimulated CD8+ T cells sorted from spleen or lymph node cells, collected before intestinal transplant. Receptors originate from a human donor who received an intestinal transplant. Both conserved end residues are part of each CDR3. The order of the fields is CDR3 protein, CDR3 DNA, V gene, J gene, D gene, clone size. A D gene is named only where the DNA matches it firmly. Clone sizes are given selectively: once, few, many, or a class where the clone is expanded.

CSSLVWGETRYEQYF	TGCAGCAGCCTTGTATGGGGCGAGACTCGCTACGAGCAGTACTTC	TRBV29-1	TRBJ2-7	NA	NA
CASSFSSGREQYF	TGTGCCAGCAGTTTTTCGTCAGGGCGCGAGCAGTACTTC	TRBV27	TRBJ2-7	NA	NA
CASSLDFSGNTIYF	TGTGCCAGCAGCCTGGATTTCTCTGGAAACACCATATATTTT	TRBV28	TRBJ1-3	NA	NA
CASSLADEQYF	TGTGCCAGCAGCTTGGCGGACGAGCAGTACTTC	TRBV5-6	TRBJ2-7	NA	NA
CASSMTSGSINEQFF	TGTGCCAGTAGTATGACTAGCGGGAGCATTAATGAGCAGTTCTTC	TRBV19	TRBJ2-1	TRBD2	NA
CASHRGDEQYF	TGTGCCAGCCACCGGGGGGACGAGCAGTACTTC	TRBV28	TRBJ2-7	TRBD2	NA
CASSAPAGGGEQYF	TGTGCCAGCAGCGCACCAGCAGGGGGCGGCGAGCAGTACTTC	TRBV9	TRBJ2-7	TRBD1	NA
CASGLSPGLAGTGELFF	TGTGCTAGTGGTTTAAGTCCGGGACTAGCGGGGACCGGGGAGCTGTTTTTT	TRBV12-5	TRBJ2-2	TRBD2	NA
CASRMPGTQSTDTQYF	TGTGCCAGTAGGATGCCCGGGACACAGAGCACAGATACGCAGTATTTT	TRBV19	TRBJ2-3	NA	NA
CASSPQGRYGYTF	TGTGCCAGCAGTCCACAAGGCCGCTATGGCTACACCTTC	TRBV28	TRBJ1-2	NA	NA
CASSVGEDSGPGKEQYF	TGTGCCAGCAGCGTAGGGGAGGATAGCGGGCCGGGCAAGGAGCAGTACTTC	TRBV9	TRBJ2-7	TRBD2	NA
CASSFGMGVIPLDF	TGCGCCAGCAGCTTCGGTATGGGAGTCATACCCTTGGACTTC	TRBV5-1	TRBJ2-4	NA	NA
CASSPGNEQFF	TGTGCCAGCAGCCCGGGGAATGAGCAGTTCTTC	TRBV7-2	TRBJ2-1	NA	NA
CASSLGQGSLDEQFF	TGTGCCAGCAGCTTGGGACAGGGGTCCCTCGATGAGCAGTTCTTC	TRBV7-3	TRBJ2-1	TRBD1	NA
CASKVGRANSNQPQHF	TGTGCCAGCAAGGTCGGCAGGGCGAATAGCAATCAGCCCCAGCATTTT	TRBV2	TRBJ1-5	NA	NA
CASSLRATSGKETQYF	TGTGCCAGCAGCTTAAGGGCGACTAGCGGGAAAGAGACCCAGTACTTC	TRBV7-8	TRBJ2-5	TRBD2	NA
CSVEVEDREAYEQYF	TGCAGCGTTGAAGTTGAGGACAGGGAAGCCTACGAGCAGTACTTC	TRBV29-1	TRBJ2-7	TRBD1	NA
CASTTLYRESEQFF	TGTGCCAGCACCACCCTCTACCGGGAGAGTGAGCAGTTCTTC	TRBV11-2	TRBJ2-1	NA	NA
CASSSSSGTLNEKLFF	TGCGCCAGCAGCTCGTCGTCAGGGACCTTAAATGAAAAACTGTTTTTT	TRBV5-1	TRBJ1-4	NA	once
CASSFGTGSYGYTF	TGTGCCAGCAGCTTCGGTACAGGGTCCTATGGCTACACCTTC	TRBV5-6	TRBJ1-2	NA	NA
CASSVGGNGELFF	TGTGCCAGCAGCGTGGGGGGTAACGGGGAGCTGTTTTTT	TRBV9	TRBJ2-2	NA	few
CATRRGEAYNEQFF	TGTGCCACCCGGAGGGGGGAGGCCTACAATGAGCAGTTCTTC	TRBV27	TRBJ2-1	NA	NA
CASSPRGTSYEQYF	TGTGCCAGCAGTCCCCGCGGGACTTCCTACGAGCAGTACTTC	TRBV27	TRBJ2-7	NA	once
CASSEDPKGTEAFF	TGTGCCAGCAGTGAAGACCCAAAGGGAACTGAAGCTTTCTTT	TRBV2	TRBJ1-1	NA	NA
CASSTKDSTSYEQYF	TGTGCCAGTAGTACAAAGGACAGCACTTCCTACGAGCAGTACTTC	TRBV19	TRBJ2-7	NA	NA
CASSFAGQGFSSNQPQHF	TGTGCCAGCAGCTTCGCGGGACAGGGGTTTTCTAGCAATCAGCCCCAGCATTTT	TRBV5-6	TRBJ1-5	TRBD1	NA
CASSVGWTNYGYTF	TGTGCCAGCAGCGTAGGATGGACTAACTATGGCTACACCTTC	TRBV9	TRBJ1-2	NA	NA
CASSLPSTEGGTQYF	TGTGCCAGCAGTTTACCTAGCACCGAGGGGGGTACGCAGTATTTT	TRBV28	TRBJ2-3	NA	NA
CASSLERGGGYEQYF	TGTGCCAGCAGCTTAGAGCGGGGAGGGGGATACGAGCAGTACTTC	TRBV7-9	TRBJ2-7	NA	NA
CASSQVRGAGETQYF	TGCGCCAGCAGCCAAGTACGAGGGGCAGGGGAGACCCAGTACTTC	TRBV4-1	TRBJ2-5	NA	NA